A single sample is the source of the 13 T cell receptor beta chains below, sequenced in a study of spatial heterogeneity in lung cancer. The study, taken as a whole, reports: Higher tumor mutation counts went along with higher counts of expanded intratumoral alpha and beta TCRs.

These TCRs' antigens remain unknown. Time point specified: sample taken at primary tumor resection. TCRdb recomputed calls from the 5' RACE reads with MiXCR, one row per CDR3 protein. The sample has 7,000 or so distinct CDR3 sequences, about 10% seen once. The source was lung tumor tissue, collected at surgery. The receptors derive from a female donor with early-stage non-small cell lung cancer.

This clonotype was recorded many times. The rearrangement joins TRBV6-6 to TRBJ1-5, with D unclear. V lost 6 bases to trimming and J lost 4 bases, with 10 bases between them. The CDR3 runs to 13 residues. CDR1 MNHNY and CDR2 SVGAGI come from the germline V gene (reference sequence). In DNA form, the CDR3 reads TGTGCCAGCAGCTTTGGCCCTAATCAGCCCCAGCATTTT. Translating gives CASSFGPNQPQHF.

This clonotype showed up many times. The DNA of the CDR3 is TGTGCCAGCTCACCCAGACGGGCAGGTCAGGACTACAATGAGCAGTTCTTC. Translation gives CASSPRRAGQDYNEQFF. The V gene is TRBV18, the J gene TRBJ2-1; D not resolved. The CDR3 spans 17 residues. V lost 3 bases to trimming and J lost 3 bases, with 18 bases between them. Germline CDR1 reads KGHSH; CDR2 reads LQKENI. Looking up the rest from reference TRBV18 and TRBJ2-1 gives the full variable domain: NAGVMQNPRHLVRRRGQEARLRCSPMKGHSHVYWYRQLPEEGLKFMVYLQKENIIDESGMPKERFSAEFPKEGPSILRIQQVVRGDSAAYFCASSPRRAGQDYNEQFFGPGTRLTVL.

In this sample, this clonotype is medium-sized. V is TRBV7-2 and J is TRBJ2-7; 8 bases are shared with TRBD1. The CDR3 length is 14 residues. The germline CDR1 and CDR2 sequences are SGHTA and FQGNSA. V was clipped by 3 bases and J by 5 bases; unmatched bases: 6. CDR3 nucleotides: TGTGCCAGCAGCTTCTGGACAGGGTACGACGAGCAGTACTTC. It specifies CASSFWTGYDEQYF. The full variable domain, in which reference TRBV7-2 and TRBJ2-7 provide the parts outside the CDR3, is GAGVSQSPSNKVTEKGKDVELRCDPISGHTALYWYRQSLGQGLEFLIYFQGNSAPDKSGLPSDRFSAERTGGSVSTLTIQRTQQEDSAVYLCASSFWTGYDEQYFGPGTRLTVT.

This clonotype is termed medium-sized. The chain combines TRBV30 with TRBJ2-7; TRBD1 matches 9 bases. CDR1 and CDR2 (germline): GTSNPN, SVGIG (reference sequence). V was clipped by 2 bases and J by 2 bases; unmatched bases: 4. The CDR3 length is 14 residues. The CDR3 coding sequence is TGTGCCTGGAGTCCAGGACAGGGGCCCTACGAGCAGTACTTC. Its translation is CAWSPGQGPYEQYF.

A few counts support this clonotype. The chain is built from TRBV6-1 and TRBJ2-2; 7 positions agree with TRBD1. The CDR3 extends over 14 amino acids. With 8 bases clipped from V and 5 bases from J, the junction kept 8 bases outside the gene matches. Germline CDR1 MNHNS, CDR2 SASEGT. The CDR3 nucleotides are TGTGCCAGCGATACCAGGGGGAGAACCGGGGAGCTGTTTTTT. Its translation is CASDTRGRTGELFF.

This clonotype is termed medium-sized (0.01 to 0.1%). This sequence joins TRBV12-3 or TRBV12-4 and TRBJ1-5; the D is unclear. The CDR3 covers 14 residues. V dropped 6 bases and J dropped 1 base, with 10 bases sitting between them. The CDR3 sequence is CASSFVDSNQPQHF. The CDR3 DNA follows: TGTGCCAGCAGCTTTGTGGACAGCAATCAGCCCCAGCATTTT.

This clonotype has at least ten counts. CDR3 DNA: TGTGCCAGCAGTGAAGATACAGTTTCCTACGAGCAGTACTTC. Its protein is CASSEDTVSYEQYF. This chain joins TRBV25-1 and TRBJ2-7; no reliable D call. CDR3 length: 14 amino acids. V lost 2 bases, J lost 1 base, and 9 bases lay in between. Per germline, CDR1 MGHDK and CDR2 SYGVNS.

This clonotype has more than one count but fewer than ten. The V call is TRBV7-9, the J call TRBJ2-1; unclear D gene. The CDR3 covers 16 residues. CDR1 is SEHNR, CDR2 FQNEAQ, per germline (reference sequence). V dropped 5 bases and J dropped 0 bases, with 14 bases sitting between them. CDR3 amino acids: CASSPGAVSSYNEQFF. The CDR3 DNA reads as TGTGCCAGCAGCCCAGGCGCGGTGAGCTCCTACAATGAGCAGTTCTTC. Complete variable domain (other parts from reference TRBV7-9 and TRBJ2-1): DTGVSQNPRHKITKRGQNVTFRCDPISEHNRLYWYRQTLGQGPEFLTYFQNEAQLEKSRLLSDRFSAERPKGSFSTLEIQRTEQGDSAMYLCASSPGAVSSYNEQFFGPGTRLTVL.

As DNA, the CDR3 is TGTGCCAGCAGCTTAGCTGGGGTCAATTCACCCCTCCACTTT. This translates into CASSLAGVNSPLHF. The gene calls are TRBV7-9 and TRBJ1-6; D gene ambiguous. V was clipped by 0 bases and J by 7 bases, with 7 bases between them. The CDR3 extends over 14 amino acids. CDR1 is SEHNR and CDR2 is FQNEAQ in the germline V gene (reference sequence).

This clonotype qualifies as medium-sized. CDR3 sequence (DNA): TGCAGTGCTAGAGATCAGGGCGGGGGGAGGTCCTACGAGCAGTACTTC. Translation gives CSARDQGGGRSYEQYF. This chain connects TRBV20-1 to TRBJ2-7; 8 nucleotides align to TRBD2. The CDR3 extends over 16 amino acids. V gave up 0 bases and J gave up 1 base; unmatched junction bases: 8. CDR1 and CDR2 from the germline V gene are DFQATT and SNEGSKA (reference sequence).

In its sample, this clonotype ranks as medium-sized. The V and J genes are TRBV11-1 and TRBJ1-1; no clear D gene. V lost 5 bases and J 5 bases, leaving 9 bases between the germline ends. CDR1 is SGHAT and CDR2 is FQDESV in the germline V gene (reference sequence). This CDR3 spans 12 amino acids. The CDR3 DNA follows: TGTGCCAGCAGCCAAGATACGACTGAAGCTTTCTTT. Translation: CASSQDTTEAFF.

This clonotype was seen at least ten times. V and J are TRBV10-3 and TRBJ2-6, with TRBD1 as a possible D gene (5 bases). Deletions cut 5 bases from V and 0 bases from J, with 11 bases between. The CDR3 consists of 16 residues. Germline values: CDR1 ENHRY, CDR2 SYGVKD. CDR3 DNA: TGTGCCATCAGTTCAATAAGGGGCTCTGGGGCCAACGTCCTGACTTTC. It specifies CAISSIRGSGANVLTF.

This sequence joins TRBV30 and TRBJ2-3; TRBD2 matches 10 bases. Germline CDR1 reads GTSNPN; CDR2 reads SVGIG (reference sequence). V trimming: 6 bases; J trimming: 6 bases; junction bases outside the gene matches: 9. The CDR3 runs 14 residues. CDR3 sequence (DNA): TGTGCCTGCCGTTCTAGCGGGGGTGGCGATACGCAGTATTTT. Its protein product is CACRSSGGGDTQYF.